This T cell receptor (beta chain) is drawn from a study of OX40 agonist ivuxolimab in advanced cancers. Sequenced by immunoSEQ multiplex PCR; TCRdb stores in-frame clones only, minus some. The data contain tens of thousands of clones, 85% to 95% of them singletons. CDR3 length equals 16 residues. Trimming took 0 bases from V and 1 from J, leaving 10 bases between them. Looked up from germline, CDR1 is LNHNV and CDR2 is YYDKDF (reference sequence). The TCR comes from an adult with an advanced solid tumor such as melanoma, head and neck, liver or kidney cancer. Source: CD4+ or CD8+ T cells sorted from blood, taken in a trial of the OX40 agonist ivuxolimab. The rearrangement uses TRBV15 and TRBJ1-3; D ambiguous. In DNA, the CDR3 is TGTGCCACCAGCAGAGACCCGTCGGCGTCTGGAAACACCATATATTTT. As protein: CATSRDPSASGNTIYF.